This T cell receptor (beta chain) originates from a study of cytomegalovirus exposure and HLA in healthy donors. The PCR had 60 Vbeta and 13 Jbeta primers. Clones were sequenced by immunoSEQ multiplex PCR, and TCRdb holds only the in-frame ones, with some missing. The sample totals around 100,000 clones; its top ten clones hold about 0.59%. The study's findings and limits: Presence/absence analyses took donor sequencing depth as roughly uniform.

Of note for this clone: Antigen specificity is unknown.

The sequenced material came from PBMCs. The source is a man over 45 in good health and CMV-seronegative.

The CDR3 spells CASGSATVKGYTF. For the CDR3, the DNA is TGTGCCAGCGGATCCGCGACAGTGAAAGGCTACACCTTC. The chain is built from TRBV25-1 and TRBJ1-2; weak D call: TRBD1 (5 bases). Germline-derived CDR1 and CDR2 are MGHDK and SYGVNS. With 8 bases removed from V and 8 bases from J, the gap between germline ends came to 18 bases. The CDR3 has 13 residues.